This T cell receptor (beta chain) originates from a study of immune heterogeneity within non-small cell lung tumors (dated 2018 in TCRdb). The study in broad terms: By histology, the tumors included around eleven non-squamous carcinomas, a few squamous cell carcinomas and 1 tumor not otherwise specified. To look at intratumoral immune heterogeneity, the study ran whole-exome sequencing, RNA-seq and TCR beta repertoire sequencing on several spatially distinct regions taken from every NSCLC tumor. TCR repertoires were analyzed from 55 to 70 tumor loci of about 15 patients, while transcriptome data covered only 40 or so loci from eleven to twelve patients. Binding of neoantigens to the HLA alleles of each patient was predicted with netMHCpan-3.0 for mutant peptides of 8 to 11 amino acids. The full study reports these points: A statistically significant but moderate positive correlation (R about 0.34) was observed between local T-cell repertoire clonality and local tumor mutational burden. For the most part, high-frequency TCR beta clonotypes differed from one individual patient to another. Within a given patient, the same dominant CDR3B clonotypes showed up repeatedly across loci, although different tumor locations also carried unique high-frequency clones.

Trimming takes 0 bases off V and 1 base off J; junction bases not matched to a gene: 5. Reading the germline V gene (reference sequence) gives CDR1 DFQATT and CDR2 SNEGSKA. Inclusive of the bounding cysteine and phenylalanine, the CDR3 is 16 residues long. Only the CDR3 part of the read is kept: 48 bases, read in frame from the first base. This clonotype is medium-sized (0.01 to 0.1%) in its sample. The target of this receptor is not known. No base quality information exists; no much larger clone differs at one position. For the TCR template, genomic DNA was extracted from bulk tumor tissue, and approximately 550 ng of gDNA was amplified for each sample. During surgery, several biopsies were collected from each primary tumor and placed as far from one another as possible within the tumor mass. The study cohort was described as untreated, and the patients were newly diagnosed NSCLC cases having curative surgery. Donors were fewer than 16 newly diagnosed non-small cell lung cancer patients undergoing surgery with curative intent. A couple of independent pathologists reviewed the resected tumor masses. Only high-quality DNA and RNA samples were carried forward to sequencing.

The TCR beta CDR3 region was amplified with a multiplex PCR system whose first round of approximately 10 cycles used 32 V-gene forward primers and 13 J-gene reverse primers. The first PCR round used a QIAGEN Multiplex PCR Kit, and the primer sequences were filed in Chinese patent CN105087789A. Illumina universal primers were added in a second PCR round performed with the Phusion High-Fidelity PCR Kit. Sequencing of the TCR libraries was done on the Illumina HiSeq X Ten platform in paired-end mode with a 151 bp read length. The original pipeline was this. Cutadapt removed reads without multiplex PCR primers, PEAR merged read pairs, and MiXCR with default settings called CDR3 regions. Repertoire diversity was assessed by Shannon entropy, and clonality was calculated as one minus the Shannon entropy divided by the ln of the count of productive unique sequences. Clonotypes at a frequency of at least 0.5% were defined as dominant or high-frequency T-cell clones. TCRdb itself trimmed the public reads at Q25 with fastp, ran MiXCR and retained productive beta chains. Rows are unified per CDR3 protein, each entry keeping the most common DNA and genes. TCRdb, not the authors, supplied the V and J calls. This sample holds 6,500 or so distinct CDR3 sequences; approximately 22% were observed only once. Roughly 13% of the sample rests with the top ten.

The V gene is TRBV20-1 and the J gene is TRBJ2-2; the central 7 bases match TRBD1. This receptor was taken from a female donor with non-small cell lung cancer. Sequencing input: lung tumor tissue. CDR3 reads: CSARDRRTGNTGELFF. The DNA reads TGCAGTGCTAGAGATCGGAGGACAGGGAACACCGGGGAGCTGTTTTTT.